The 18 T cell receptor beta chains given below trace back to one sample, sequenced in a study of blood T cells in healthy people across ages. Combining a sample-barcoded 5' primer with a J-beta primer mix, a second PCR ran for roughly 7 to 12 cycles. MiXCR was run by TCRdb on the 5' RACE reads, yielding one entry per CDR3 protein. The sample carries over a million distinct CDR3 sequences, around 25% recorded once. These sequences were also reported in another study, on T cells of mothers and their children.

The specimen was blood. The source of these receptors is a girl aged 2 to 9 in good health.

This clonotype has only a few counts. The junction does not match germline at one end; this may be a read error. CDR3 residues: CAGSPGQGKEKLFF. CDR3 in DNA: TGCGCCGGCAGCCCGGGACAGGGAAAAGAAAAACTGTTTTTT. The chain couples TRBV4-3 to TRBJ1-4, with 9 bases matching TRBD1. This CDR3 has 14 residues. Germline CDR1 LGHNA, CDR2 YSLEER.

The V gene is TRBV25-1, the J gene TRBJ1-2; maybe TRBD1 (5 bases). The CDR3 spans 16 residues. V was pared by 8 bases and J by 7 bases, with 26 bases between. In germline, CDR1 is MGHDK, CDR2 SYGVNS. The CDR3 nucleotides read TGTGCCAGCCAGGGCCCTCATGGCTGGAATGAGGGTGGCTACACCTTC. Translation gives CASQGPHGWNEGGYTF.

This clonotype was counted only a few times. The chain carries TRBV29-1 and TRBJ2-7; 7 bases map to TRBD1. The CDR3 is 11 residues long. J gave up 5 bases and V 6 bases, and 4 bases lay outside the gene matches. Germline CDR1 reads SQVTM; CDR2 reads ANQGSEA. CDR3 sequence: CSVSQGNEQYF. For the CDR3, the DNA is TGCAGCGTGTCACAGGGGAACGAGCAGTACTTC.

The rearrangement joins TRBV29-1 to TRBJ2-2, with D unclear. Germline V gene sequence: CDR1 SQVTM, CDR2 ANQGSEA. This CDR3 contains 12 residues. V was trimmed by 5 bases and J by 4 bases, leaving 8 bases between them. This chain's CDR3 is CSVTRSTGELFF. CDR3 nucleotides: TGCAGCGTTACACGCTCCACCGGGGAGCTGTTTTTT.

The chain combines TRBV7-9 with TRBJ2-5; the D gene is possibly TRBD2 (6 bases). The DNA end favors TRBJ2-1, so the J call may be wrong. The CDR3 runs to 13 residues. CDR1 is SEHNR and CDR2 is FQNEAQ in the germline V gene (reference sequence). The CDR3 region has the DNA TGTGCCAGCAGCCAGACTAGTATGGTTGAGCAGTTCTTC. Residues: CASSQTSMVEQFF.

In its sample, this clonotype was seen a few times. The CDR3 nucleotides read TGTGCCAGTGGCCGCCGACAGGAACATGGCTACACCTTC. Translating gives CASGRRQEHGYTF. The chain joins TRBV19 to TRBJ1-2; TRBD1 might be the D (6 bases). Germline CDR1 reads LNHDA; CDR2 reads SQIVND (reference sequence). This CDR3 region has 13 residues. V was shortened by 8 bases and J by 6 bases, with 16 bases between the two germline ends.

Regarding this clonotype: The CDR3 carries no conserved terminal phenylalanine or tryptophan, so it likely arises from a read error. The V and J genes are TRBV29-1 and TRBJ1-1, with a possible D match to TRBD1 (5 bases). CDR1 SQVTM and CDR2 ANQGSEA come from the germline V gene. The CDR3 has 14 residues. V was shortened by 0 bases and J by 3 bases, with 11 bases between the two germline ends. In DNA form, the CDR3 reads TGCAGCGTTGAAGACACGGACACCTACACTGAAGCTTTCCTT. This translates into CSVEDTDTYTEAFL.

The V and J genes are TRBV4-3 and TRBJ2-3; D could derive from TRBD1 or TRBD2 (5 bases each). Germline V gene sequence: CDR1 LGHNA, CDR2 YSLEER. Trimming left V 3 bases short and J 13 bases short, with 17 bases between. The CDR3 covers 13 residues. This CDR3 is CASSHSDGGEEYF. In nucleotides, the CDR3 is TGCGCCAGCAGCCATTCCGATGGGGGTGAGGAGTATTTT.

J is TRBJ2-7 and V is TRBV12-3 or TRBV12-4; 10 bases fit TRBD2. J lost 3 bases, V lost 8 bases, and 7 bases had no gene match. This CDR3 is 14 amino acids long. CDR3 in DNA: TGTGCCAGCTCCGGACTAGCGGCAGTCTACGAGCAGTACTTC. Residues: CASSGLAAVYEQYF.

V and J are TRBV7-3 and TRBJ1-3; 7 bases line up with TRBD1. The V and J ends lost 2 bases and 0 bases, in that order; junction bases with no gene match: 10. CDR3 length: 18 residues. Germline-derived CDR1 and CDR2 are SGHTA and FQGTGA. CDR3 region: CASSLDAGGWSSGNTIYF. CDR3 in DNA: TGTGCCAGCAGCTTAGACGCAGGGGGATGGAGCTCTGGAAACACCATATATTTT.

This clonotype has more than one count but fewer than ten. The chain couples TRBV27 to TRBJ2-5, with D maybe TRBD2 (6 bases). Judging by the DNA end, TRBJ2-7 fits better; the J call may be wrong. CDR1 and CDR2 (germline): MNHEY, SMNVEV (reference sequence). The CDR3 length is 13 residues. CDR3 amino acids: CASRPLRGIEQYF. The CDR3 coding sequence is TGTGCCAGCAGACCCTTGCGGGGAATCGAGCAGTACTTC.

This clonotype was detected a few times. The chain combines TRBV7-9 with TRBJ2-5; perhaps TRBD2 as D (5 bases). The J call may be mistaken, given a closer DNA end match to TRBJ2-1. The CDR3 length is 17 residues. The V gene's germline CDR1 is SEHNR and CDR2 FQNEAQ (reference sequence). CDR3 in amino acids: CASSPRVGVRPFNEQFF. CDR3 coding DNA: TGTGCCAGCAGCCCTAGAGTCGGGGTCCGGCCCTTTAATGAGCAGTTCTTC.

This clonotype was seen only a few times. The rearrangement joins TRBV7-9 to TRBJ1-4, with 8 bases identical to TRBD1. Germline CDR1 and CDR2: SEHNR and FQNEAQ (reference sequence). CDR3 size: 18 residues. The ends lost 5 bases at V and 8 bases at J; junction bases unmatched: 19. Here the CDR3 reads CASSLLNLGQGEGEKLFF. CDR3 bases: TGTGCCAGCAGCCTACTTAATCTCGGACAGGGAGAGGGAGAAAAACTGTTTTTT.

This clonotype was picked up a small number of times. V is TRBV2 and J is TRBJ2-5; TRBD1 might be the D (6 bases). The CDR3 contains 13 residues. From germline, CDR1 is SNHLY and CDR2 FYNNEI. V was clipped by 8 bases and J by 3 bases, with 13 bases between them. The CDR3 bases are TGTGCCAGCCACAAGGGGGAGAAAGAGACCCAGTACTTC. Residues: CASHKGEKETQYF.

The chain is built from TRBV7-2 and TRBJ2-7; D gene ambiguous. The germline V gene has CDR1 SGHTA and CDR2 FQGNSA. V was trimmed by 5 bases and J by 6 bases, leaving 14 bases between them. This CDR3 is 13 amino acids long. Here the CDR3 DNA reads TGTGCCAGCAGCCGCCTAGAGCTGGGCGAGCAGTACTTC. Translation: CASSRLELGEQYF. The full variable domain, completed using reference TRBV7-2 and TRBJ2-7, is GAGVSQSPSNKVTEKGKDVELRCDPISGHTALYWYRQSLGQGLEFLIYFQGNSAPDKSGLPSDRFSAERTGGSVSTLTIQRTQQEDSAVYLCASSRLELGEQYFGPGTRLTVT.

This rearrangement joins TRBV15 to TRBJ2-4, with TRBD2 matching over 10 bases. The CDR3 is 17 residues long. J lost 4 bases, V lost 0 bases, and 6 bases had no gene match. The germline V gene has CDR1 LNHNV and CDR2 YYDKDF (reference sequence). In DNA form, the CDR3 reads TGTGCCACCAGCAGAGATCGGAGCGGGGGGGCTAAAAACATTCAGTACTTC. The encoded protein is CATSRDRSGGAKNIQYF.

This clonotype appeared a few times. This chain's CDR3 is CSVPKRNQETQYF. The DNA for the CDR3 is TGCAGCGTCCCGAAGCGAAACCAAGAGACCCAGTACTTC. The gene calls are TRBV29-1 and TRBJ2-5; D is uncertain. Looked up from germline, CDR1 is SQVTM and CDR2 is ANQGSEA. CDR3 length: 13 amino acids. The V end was cut by 6 bases, the J end by 0 bases, with 11 bases between.

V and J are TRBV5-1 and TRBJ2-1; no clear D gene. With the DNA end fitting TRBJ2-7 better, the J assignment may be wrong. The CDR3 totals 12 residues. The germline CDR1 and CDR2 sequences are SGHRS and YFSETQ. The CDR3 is CASSPDGYEQYV. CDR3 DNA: TGCGCCAGCAGCCCGGACGGGTACGAGCAGTACGTC.